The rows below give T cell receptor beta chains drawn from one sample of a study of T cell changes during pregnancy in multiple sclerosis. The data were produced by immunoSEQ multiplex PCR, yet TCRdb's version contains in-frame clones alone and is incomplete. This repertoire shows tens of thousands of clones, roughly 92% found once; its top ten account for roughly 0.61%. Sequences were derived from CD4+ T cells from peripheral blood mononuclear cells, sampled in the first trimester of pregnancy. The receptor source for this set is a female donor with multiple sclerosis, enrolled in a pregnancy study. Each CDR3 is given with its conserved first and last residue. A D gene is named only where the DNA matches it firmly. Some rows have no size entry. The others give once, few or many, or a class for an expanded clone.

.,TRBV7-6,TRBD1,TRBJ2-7,CASSALLGDRGHYEQYF,TGTGCCAGCAGCGCACTACTAGGGGACAGGGGACACTACGAGCAGTACTTC
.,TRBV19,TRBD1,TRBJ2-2,CASSPTGGKAGELFF,TGTGCCAGTAGTCCCACAGGGGGAAAAGCCGGGGAGCTGTTTTTT
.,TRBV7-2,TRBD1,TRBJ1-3,CASSHGTAPGTIYF,TGTGCCAGCAGCCACGGGACAGCCCCAGGCACCATATATTTT
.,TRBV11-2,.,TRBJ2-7,CASSATRSYEQYF,TGTGCCAGCAGCGCCACTAGGTCCTACGAGCAGTACTTC
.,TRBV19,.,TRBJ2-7,CASSIRPGQGRYEQYF,TGTGCCAGTAGTATACGCCCCGGCCAGGGTAGGTACGAGCAGTACTTC
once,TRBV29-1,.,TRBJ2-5,CSVGHQETQYF,TGCAGCGTTGGGCACCAAGAGACCCAGTACTTC
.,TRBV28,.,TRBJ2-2,CASSLLGTSNTGELFF,TGTGCCAGCAGTTTATTGGGGACATCGAACACCGGGGAGCTGTTTTTT
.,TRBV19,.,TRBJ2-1,CASRGFQREQFF,TGTGCCAGCAGAGGTTTCCAGCGGGAGCAGTTCTTC
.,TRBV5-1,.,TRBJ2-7,CASSLEGRLAGEQYF,TGCGCCAGCAGCTTGGAAGGGCGGCTAGCCGGCGAGCAGTACTTC
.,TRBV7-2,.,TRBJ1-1,CASRRGPGANTEAFF,TGTGCCAGCAGAAGGGGTCCGGGCGCGAACACTGAAGCTTTCTTT
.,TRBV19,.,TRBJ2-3,CASSIRRSTDTQYF,TGTGCCAGTAGTATTAGGAGGAGCACAGATACGCAGTATTTT
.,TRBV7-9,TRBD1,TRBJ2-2,CASSTDRGAGELFF,TGTGCCAGCAGCACCGACAGGGGGGCCGGGGAGCTGTTTTTT
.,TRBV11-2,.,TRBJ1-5,CASSFKASNQPQHF,TGTGCCAGCAGTTTTAAAGCTAGCAATCAGCCCCAGCATTTT
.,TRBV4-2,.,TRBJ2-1,CASSQRRRDEQFF,TGTGCCAGCAGCCAGCGGAGAAGAGATGAGCAGTTCTTC
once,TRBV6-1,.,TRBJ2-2,CASSGVASEIRAGELFF,TGTGCCAGCAGTGGTGTGGCTAGCGAGATAAGGGCCGGGGAGCTGTTTTTT
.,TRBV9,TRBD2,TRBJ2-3,CASSGVAGGPGGTDTQYF,TGTGCCAGCAGCGGGGTGGCGGGAGGGCCCGGAGGTACAGATACGCAGTATTTT
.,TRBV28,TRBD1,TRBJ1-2,CASSMTGQGYTF,TGTGCCAGCAGTATGACAGGGCAAGGCTACACCTTC
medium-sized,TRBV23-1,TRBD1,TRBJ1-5,CASSRTGGKQPQHF,TGCGCCAGCAGTCGCACAGGGGGCAAGCAGCCCCAGCATTTT
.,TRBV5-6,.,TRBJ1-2,CASKVTRNKVDGYTF,TGTGCCAGCAAAGTAACTAGGAACAAGGTAGATGGCTACACCTTC
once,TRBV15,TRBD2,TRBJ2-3,CATSRASGSKADTQYF,TGTGCCACCAGCAGAGCTAGCGGGAGTAAGGCAGATACGCAGTATTTT
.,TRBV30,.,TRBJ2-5,CAWSVWGRTETQYF,TGTGCCTGGAGTGTATGGGGGAGGACGGAGACCCAGTACTTC
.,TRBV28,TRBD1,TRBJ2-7,CASSLSFSDTGTADSYEQYF,TGTGCCAGCAGTCTATCGTTTTCTGACACCGGGACAGCCGATTCCTACGAGCAGTACTTC
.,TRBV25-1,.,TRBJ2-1,CASSGSYEQFF,TGTGCCAGCAGTGGTTCATATGAGCAGTTCTTC
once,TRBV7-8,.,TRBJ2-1,CASSLGGTQKHNEQFF,TGTGCCAGCAGCTTGGGCGGGACGCAGAAACACAATGAGCAGTTCTTC
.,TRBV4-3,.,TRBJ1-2,CASSQAGRGGGYTF,TGCGCCAGCAGCCAAGCCGGTCGCGGAGGGGGCTACACCTTC
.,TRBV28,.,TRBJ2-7,CASRTAGYEQYF,TGTGCCAGCAGAACGGCAGGGTACGAGCAGTACTTC
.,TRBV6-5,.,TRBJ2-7,CATTDTQLTYEQYF,TGTGCCACCACGGACACCCAGCTTACCTACGAGCAGTACTTC
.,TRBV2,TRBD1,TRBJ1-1,CASSEARKGQAFLAFF,TGTGCCAGCAGTGAAGCCCGCAAAGGACAGGCTTTTTTGGCTTTCTTT
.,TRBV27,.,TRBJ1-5,CASRRLIQPQHF,TGTGCCAGCAGGCGCCTGATTCAGCCCCAGCATTTT
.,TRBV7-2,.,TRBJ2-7,CASSLIVHEQYF,TGTGCCAGCAGCTTAATAGTCCACGAGCAGTACTTC
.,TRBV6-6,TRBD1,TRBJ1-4,CASSSETGLSEKLFF,TGTGCCAGCAGTTCAGAGACAGGGCTGAGTGAAAAACTGTTTTTT
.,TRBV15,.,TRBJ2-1,CATSRGRLGAYNEQFF,TGTGCCACCAGCAGAGGTCGACTGGGGGCCTATAATGAGCAGTTCTTC
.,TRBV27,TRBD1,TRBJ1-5,CASSPLDRGRDQPQHF,TGTGCCAGCAGTCCCTTAGACAGGGGGCGAGATCAGCCCCAGCATTTT
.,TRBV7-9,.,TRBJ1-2,CASSQLVRYGYTF,TGTGCCAGCAGCCAACTAGTGCGGTATGGCTACACCTTC
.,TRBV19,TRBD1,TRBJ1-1,CASSIYPGQPQKNTEAFF,TGTGCCAGTAGTATTTATCCGGGACAGCCTCAGAAGAACACTGAAGCTTTCTTT
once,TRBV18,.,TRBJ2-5,CASSPWAGETQYF,TGTGCCAGCTCACCGTGGGCCGGAGAGACCCAGTACTTC
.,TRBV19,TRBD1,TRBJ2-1,CASRHRDRYNEQFF,TGTGCCAGTCGACACCGGGACAGATACAATGAGCAGTTCTTC
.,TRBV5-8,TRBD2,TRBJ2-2,CASTPGGIRSELFF,TGTGCCAGCACTCCCGGGGGGATCCGTTCGGAGCTGTTTTTT
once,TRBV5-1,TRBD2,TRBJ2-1,CASSFFATSGRFSDNEQFF,TGCGCCAGCAGCTTTTTCGCGACTAGCGGGAGATTTTCTGACAATGAGCAGTTCTTC
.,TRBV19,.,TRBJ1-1,CASNRHVEVTEAFF,TGTGCCAGTAACCGACACGTCGAAGTCACTGAAGCTTTCTTT
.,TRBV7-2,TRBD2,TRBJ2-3,CASRLLAGGPDTQYF,TGTGCCAGCAGACTACTAGCGGGAGGGCCAGATACGCAGTATTTT
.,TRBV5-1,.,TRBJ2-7,CASSDRTSSEQYF,TGCGCCAGCAGTGACAGAACCTCCTCCGAGCAGTACTTC
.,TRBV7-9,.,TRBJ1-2,CASSLEAGFYGYTF,TGTGCCAGCAGCTTAGAGGCAGGGTTCTATGGCTACACCTTC
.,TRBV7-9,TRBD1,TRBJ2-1,CASSLAGQHTNEQFF,TGTGCCAGCAGCTTAGCGGGACAGCATACGAATGAGCAGTTCTTC
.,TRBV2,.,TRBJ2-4,CASSITRVAKNIQYF,TGTGCCAGCAGTATTACGAGGGTAGCCAAAAACATTCAGTACTTC
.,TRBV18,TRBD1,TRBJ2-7,CASSPTGDYEQYF,TGTGCCAGCTCACCGACAGGGGACTACGAGCAGTACTTC
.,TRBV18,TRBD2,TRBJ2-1,CASSPRLGTSGTSKYNEQFF,TGTGCCAGCTCACCGCGATTGGGGACTAGCGGGACCAGCAAGTACAATGAGCAGTTCTTC
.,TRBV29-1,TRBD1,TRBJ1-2,CSVGDRVDGYTF,TGCAGCGTTGGTGACAGGGTCGATGGCTACACCTTC
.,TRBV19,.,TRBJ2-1,CASSSFSVNEQFF,TGTGCCAGTAGTAGCTTTAGTGTCAATGAGCAGTTCTTC
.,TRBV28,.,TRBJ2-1,CASHTTRSNEQFF,TGTGCCAGCCATACTACGAGATCTAATGAGCAGTTCTTC
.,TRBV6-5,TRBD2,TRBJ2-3,CASRRAGEIDTQYF,TGTGCCAGCAGAAGAGCGGGAGAGATAGATACGCAGTATTTT
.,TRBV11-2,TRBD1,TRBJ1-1,CASSLTGVGTEAFF,TGTGCCAGCAGCTTGACAGGGGTAGGCACTGAAGCTTTCTTT
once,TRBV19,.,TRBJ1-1,CASRAVRGQGNTKAFF,TGTGCCAGTAGGGCTGTGCGAGGTCAGGGGAACACTAAAGCTTTCTTT
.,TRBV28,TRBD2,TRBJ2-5,CASSYLAGGGETQYF,TGTGCCAGCAGTTACTTAGCGGGAGGAGGCGAGACCCAGTACTTC
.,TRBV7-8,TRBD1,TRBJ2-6,CASSLFRDSRSGANVLTF,TGTGCCAGCAGCTTATTCCGGGACAGCCGCTCTGGGGCCAACGTCCTGACTTTC